These T cell receptor beta chains were read from a single sample in a study of blood T cell repertoires in COVID-19. Some clones are missing from TCRdb's copy, which holds only in-frame ones; the method was immunoSEQ multiplex PCR. Among about 280,000 clones listed, approximately 86% were seen once. The sequenced sample consisted of peripheral blood. The receptors were sampled from a man aged 18 to 29 with active or convalescent COVID-19. Each CDR3 is given with its conserved first and last residue. D genes are given only for firm matches. The size of a clone is reported for some rows only, either as once, few or many, or as a class for expanded clones.

cdr3_aa | cdr3_nt | clone_size | d_call | j_call | v_call
CASSLDPGLDDEQFF | TGTGCCAGCAGCTTAGATCCGGGACTAGACGATGAGCAGTTCTTC | NA | TRBD2 | TRBJ2-1 | TRBV11-2
CASSVARYTEAFF | TGTGCCAGCAGCGTAGCTCGGTACACTGAAGCTTTCTTT | NA | NA | TRBJ1-1 | TRBV9
CASSAQRYTEAFF | TGTGCCAGCAGCGCCCAGAGGTACACTGAAGCTTTCTTT | NA | NA | TRBJ1-1 | TRBV9
CASSSRPAKGNEKLFF | TGCGCCAGCAGCTCCCGTCCGGCAAAGGGGAATGAAAAACTGTTTTTT | once | NA | TRBJ1-4 | TRBV5-1
CASSFGDRRNGYTF | TGTGCCAGCAGCTTTGGGGACAGGCGGAATGGCTACACCTTC | once | TRBD1 | TRBJ1-2 | TRBV7-2
CASSLGAGLYGYTF | TGTGCCAGCAGCCTAGGGGCAGGCCTCTATGGCTACACCTTC | NA | NA | TRBJ1-2 | TRBV28
CASRGQNTIYF | TGTGCCAGCAGGGGGCAAAACACCATATATTTT | NA | NA | TRBJ1-3 | TRBV2
CASSSSAGTENQPQHF | TGTGCCAGCAGCAGCTCTGCCGGGACAGAAAATCAGCCCCAGCATTTT | NA | TRBD1 | TRBJ1-5 | TRBV5-6
CASGTGTATYEQYF | TGTGCCAGCGGTACCGGGACAGCAACCTACGAGCAGTACTTC | NA | TRBD1 | TRBJ2-7 | TRBV2
CASRDRPGEAFF | TGCGCCAGCAGGGACAGGCCAGGTGAAGCTTTCTTT | NA | TRBD1 | TRBJ1-1 | TRBV10-2
CASSLGRTEKLYGYTF | TGTGCCAGCAGCCTGGGACGGACAGAAAAATTATATGGCTACACCTTC | NA | NA | TRBJ1-2 | TRBV13
CASSRAGGSNEKLFF | TGCGCCAGCAGCCGGGCGGGGGGCTCTAATGAAAAACTGTTTTTT | NA | NA | TRBJ1-4 | TRBV4-3
CASRIGTGSSPLHF | TGTGCCAGCAGAATCGGGACAGGGAGTTCACCCCTCCACTTT | NA | TRBD1 | TRBJ1-6 | TRBV2
CAIEPGEVLSTDTQYF | TGTGCTATCGAACCGGGGGAGGTCCTAAGCACAGATACGCAGTATTTT | NA | NA | TRBJ2-3 | TRBV12-5
CASTPGQGDLWGYTF | TGCGCCAGCACCCCGGGACAGGGTGATCTTTGGGGCTACACCTTC | NA | TRBD1 | TRBJ1-2 | TRBV5-1
CASSPPAGQETQYF | TGTGCCAGCTCACCACCGGCGGGGCAAGAGACCCAGTACTTC | NA | NA | TRBJ2-5 | TRBV18
CASSPDSTNYGYTF | TGTGCCAGCTCACCCGACTCAACTAACTATGGCTACACCTTC | NA | NA | TRBJ1-2 | TRBV18